The 32 T cell receptor beta chains below come from one sample, sequenced in a study of vaccination and CD4 T cells after COVID-19. Treatment of the sample: roughly ten-day PBMC culture with coronavirus spike peptide pools or control peptides (ViraFEST assay). With the Oncomine TCR Beta short-read assay, DNA from cultured CD4+ T cells was sequenced. TCRdb re-analysed the PCR reads in MiXCR, keeping a single row per CDR3 protein. The sample shows 9,500 to 15,000 distinct CDR3 sequences, about 50% of them seen only once. No antigen has been assigned to these receptors. Source material: CD4+ T cells from blood, cultured in vitro. The receptors come from a human donor who had recovered from COVID-19.

This clonotype appeared a single time. The V call is TRBV29-1, the J call TRBJ1-3, with D unresolved. CDR3 length: 11 amino acids. Deletions cut 4 bases from V and 4 bases from J, with 5 bases between. Per germline, CDR1 SQVTM and CDR2 ANQGSEA. The CDR3 DNA reads as TGCAGCGTTGCGGCAGGAAACACCATATATTTT. Its protein product is CSVAAGNTIYF.

The J gene is TRBJ1-4, the V gene TRBV7-9; D gene uncertain. V dropped 5 bases and J dropped 7 bases, with 14 bases sitting between them. This CDR3 has 14 amino acids. CDR1 is SEHNR and CDR2 is FQNEAQ in the germline V gene (reference sequence). CDR3 in DNA: TGTGCCAGCAGCCCAACGGGGTATGGTGAAAAACTGTTTTTT. This encodes CASSPTGYGEKLFF.

This clonotype is medium-sized by share. V gene TRBV19 combines with J gene TRBJ1-5; TRBD1 aligns across 7 bases. The J segment lost 7 bases and the V segment lost 6 bases, leaving 9 bases of the junction unmatched. The CDR3 contains 14 residues. Germline assignment: CDR1 LNHDA and CDR2 SQIVND (reference sequence). The CDR3 here is CASRIQQGKQPQHF. Written as DNA, the CDR3 is TGTGCCAGTAGAATTCAACAGGGGAAGCAGCCCCAGCATTTT.

This clonotype showed up just a few times. The chain carries TRBV5-5 and TRBJ1-2; 9 bases match TRBD1. The germline CDR1 and CDR2 sequences are SGHKS and YYEKEE (reference sequence). J gave up 5 bases and V 6 bases, and 14 bases lay outside the gene matches. The CDR3 is 16 residues long. The CDR3 nucleotides are TGTGCCAGCACCCACAGGGGGCTCTCGCTACCGTATGGCTACACCTTC. The encoded protein is CASTHRGLSLPYGYTF.

This chain uses TRBV12-5 with TRBJ1-2; 12 nucleotides align to TRBD1. J lost 7 bases, V lost 0 bases, and 15 bases had no gene match. The CDR3 sequence is 19 residues long. Looked up from germline, CDR1 is LGHNT and CDR2 is FRNRAP. The CDR3 is CASGLVLNPPGQGAGGYTF. The CDR3 nucleotides are TGTGCTAGTGGTTTGGTCCTAAACCCACCGGGACAGGGGGCAGGTGGCTACACCTTC.

V and J are TRBV12-3 or TRBV12-4 and TRBJ1-2; 7 bases fit TRBD1. J was trimmed by 4 bases and V by 5 bases; bases with no gene match: 10. The CDR3 is 15 amino acids. The CDR3 DNA reads TGTGCCAGCAGTCGGTCCGGGACAGACGCCTATGGCTACACCTTC. Its translation: CASSRSGTDAYGYTF.

V is TRBV11-2 and J is TRBJ1-2; D call uncertain. The CDR3 contains 16 residues. Germline loops: CDR1 SGHAT, CDR2 FQNNGV. V was shortened by 6 bases and J by 6 bases, with 23 bases between the two germline ends. Here the CDR3 DNA reads TGTGCCAGCAGGTTGCTTAAGGGCCTCCGGGTCGATGGCTACACCTTC. Translation gives CASRLLKGLRVDGYTF.

The chain is built from TRBV7-9 and TRBJ1-2; maybe TRBD1 (5 bases). V dropped 8 bases and J dropped 4 bases, with 14 bases sitting between them. Germline V gene sequence: CDR1 SEHNR, CDR2 FQNEAQ (reference sequence). The CDR3 has 13 residues. CDR3 in amino acids: CASSRGGGYGYTF. DNA of the CDR3: TGTGCCAGCTCCCGGGGCGGGGGCTATGGCTACACCTTC.

The chain carries TRBV14 and TRBJ2-3; TRBD2 agrees at 13 bases. J gave up 2 bases and V 1 base, and 6 bases lay outside the gene matches. Looked up from germline, CDR1 is SGHDN and CDR2 is FVKESK. There are 18 residues in the CDR3. Here the CDR3 DNA reads TGTGCCAGCAGCCAAGTAACTAGCGGGGGGGCCACCACAGATACGCAGTATTTT. This gives the protein CASSQVTSGGATTDTQYF.

The chain couples TRBV12-3 or TRBV12-4 to TRBJ2-2; D not certain. The CDR3 length is 11 residues. V lost 3 bases to trimming and J lost 9 bases, with 5 bases between them. The CDR3 loop is CASSFQWELFF. The DNA for the CDR3 is TGTGCCAGCAGTTTTCAGTGGGAGCTGTTTTTT.

V gene TRBV7-9 combines with J gene TRBJ1-2; 7 bases map to TRBD1. Germline CDR1 reads SEHNR; CDR2 reads FQNEAQ (reference sequence). V dropped 5 bases and J dropped 2; count of bases not matched to a gene: 8. CDR3 length: 15 amino acids. The CDR3, as DNA: TGTGCCAGCAGCAAAGACAGGGTACTGAACTATGGCTACACCTTC. It specifies CASSKDRVLNYGYTF. Complete variable domain (other parts from reference TRBV7-9 and TRBJ1-2): DTGVSQNPRHKITKRGQNVTFRCDPISEHNRLYWYRQTLGQGPEFLTYFQNEAQLEKSRLLSDRFSAERPKGSFSTLEIQRTEQGDSAMYLCASSKDRVLNYGYTFGSGTRLTVV.

This clonotype was picked up a small number of times. The rearrangement uses TRBV24-1 and TRBJ1-2; possible D gene TRBD1, 6 bases. The V end lost 11 bases, the J end lost 1 base, and 13 bases lay between the germline ends. The V gene's germline CDR1 is KGHDR and CDR2 SFDVKD. This CDR3 has 13 amino acids. CDR3 in DNA: TGTGCCATCGGGCAGGGGAGTAACTATGGCTACACCTTC. This encodes CAIGQGSNYGYTF.

This clonotype rates as large (0.1 to 1%). This chain joins TRBV11-2 and TRBJ1-2; D gene unclear. Per germline, CDR1 SGHAT and CDR2 FQNNGV. V was pared by 2 bases and J by 8 bases, with 27 bases between. The CDR3 covers 18 residues. CDR3 sequence reads: CASSLNDQSPPGSGGYTF. The CDR3 coding sequence is TGTGCCAGCAGCTTAAATGATCAGTCCCCCCCAGGTTCTGGCGGCTACACCTTC.

Worth noting for this clonotype: The junction does not match germline at one end; this may be a read error. The chain carries TRBV6-1 and TRBJ2-3, with 8 bases that match TRBD1. From germline, CDR1 is MNHNS and CDR2 SASEGT. The CDR3 is 15 residues long. CDR3 sequence reads: CASSALQGGTDMQYF. As DNA, the CDR3 is TGTGCCAGCAGCGCCCTACAGGGGGGCACAGATATGCAGTATTTT.

In its sample, this clonotype was seen once. The chain links TRBV5-1 to TRBJ1-2, with D hard to call. The CDR3 totals 14 residues. Trimming left V 2 bases short and J 1 base short, with 9 bases between. From germline, CDR1 is SGHRS and CDR2 YFSETQ. CDR3 loop: CASSLGRLNYGYTF. The CDR3 DNA is TGCGCCAGCAGCTTAGGGCGACTTAACTATGGCTACACCTTC.

V is TRBV12-3 or TRBV12-4 and J is TRBJ1-6, with D hard to call. The V gene lost 5 bases and the J gene lost 10 bases, with 15 bases spanning the gap. The CDR3 contains 14 residues. CDR3 in amino acids: CASSINSVRSPLHF. The CDR3 DNA reads TGTGCCAGCAGTATAAACAGCGTGAGGTCACCCCTCCACTTT.

V is TRBV4-1 and J is TRBJ2-7, with 9 bases identical to TRBD2. The junction had 4 bases not matched to a gene; V was cut back by 1 base and J by 0 bases. There are 16 residues in the CDR3. Germline V gene lookup returns CDR1 MGHRA and CDR2 YSYEKL. This CDR3 is CASSQGIAGASYEQYF. The CDR3, as DNA: TGCGCCAGCAGCCAAGGCATAGCGGGGGCCTCCTACGAGCAGTACTTC.

J is TRBJ1-1 and V is TRBV7-9, with unresolved D. The V gene lost 1 base and the J gene lost 5 bases, with 2 bases spanning the gap. Germline assignment: CDR1 SEHNR and CDR2 FQNEAQ (reference sequence). CDR3 length equals 11 residues. The CDR3 DNA is TGTGCCAGCAGCTTAGAAACTGAAGCTTTCTTT. This translates into CASSLETEAFF.

This clonotype was counted a few times. The rearrangement uses TRBV10-3 and TRBJ1-2; TRBD1 is a possible D gene (6 bases). This CDR3 is built from 14 residues. CDR1 is ENHRY, CDR2 SYGVKD, per germline. Trimming cost V 3 bases and J 1 base, with 9 bases left between them. The CDR3 loop reads CAISEGGINYGYTF. In DNA, the CDR3 is TGTGCCATCAGTGAAGGGGGGATTAACTATGGCTACACCTTC.

The chain has TRBV6-2 or TRBV6-3 and TRBJ1-2; D is uncertain. The CDR3 has 15 residues. Trimming took off 6 bases at V and 5 bases at J, with 19 bases between the two ends. The germline CDR1 and CDR2 sequences are MNHEY and SVGEGT. The CDR3, as DNA: TGTGCCAGCAGCCCACCCCCCGCGGGAGTTTATGGCTACACCTTC. Translated: CASSPPPAGVYGYTF.

The gene calls are TRBV19 and TRBJ1-6, with D maybe TRBD1 (5 bases). The CDR3 has 16 amino acids. Trimming pared 5 bases from V and 13 bases from J, leaving 24 bases between. Germline V gene data show CDR1 as LNHDA and CDR2 as SQIVND (reference sequence). The CDR3 loop is CASSSRAGRGPFPLHF. The CDR3 DNA sequence: TGTGCCAGTAGTTCCCGCGCGGGAAGGGGACCTTTTCCCCTCCACTTT.

The V gene is TRBV5-4, the J gene TRBJ2-5; D is possibly TRBD1 (6 bases). CDR3 size: 14 residues. V was shortened by 2 bases and J by 2 bases, with 10 bases between the two germline ends. Germline assignment: CDR1 SGHNT and CDR2 YYREEE (reference sequence). In DNA form, the CDR3 reads TGTGCCAGCAGCTTCGGACAGACTCAAGAGACCCAGTACTTC. Protein: CASSFGQTQETQYF.

This clonotype was seen more than once but under ten times. The chain employs TRBV5-3 and TRBJ1-5; D perhaps matches TRBD1 (5 bases). TRBV5-3 is placed among ORFs of uncertain function. This CDR3 has 15 residues. Trimming pared 8 bases from V and 6 bases from J, leaving 21 bases between. The CDR3 bases are TGTGCCAGCAGCGATAGCGGGGGTAAGAGTCAGCCCCAGCATTTT. The encoded protein is CASSDSGGKSQPQHF.

The sample holds a few counts of this clonotype. The V call is TRBV7-9, the J call TRBJ1-1; 7 bases fit TRBD1. This CDR3 spans 13 amino acids. Germline V CDR1 and CDR2: SEHNR, FQNEAQ (reference sequence). V shed 5 bases and J 4 bases; nucleotides not matched to a gene: 4. The CDR3 DNA reads TGTGCCAGCAGCACCACAGGGGTCACTGAAGCTTTCTTT. It translates to CASSTTGVTEAFF.

On this clonotype itself: One end of the junction fails to match germline, which may point to a read error. The chain has TRBV7-9 and TRBJ2-1; possibly TRBD1 for D (5 bases). From germline, CDR1 is SEHNR and CDR2 FQNEAQ (reference sequence). This CDR3 contains 15 residues. The CDR3 reads CVSFKGKGSYNEQFF. CDR3 sequence (DNA): TGTGTCAGCTTTAAGGGGAAAGGCTCCTACAATGAGCAGTTCTTC.

The chain is built from TRBV20-1 and TRBJ2-5, with TRBD2 matching 9 bases. CDR1 and CDR2 (germline): DFQATT, SNEGSKA (reference sequence). This CDR3 is built from 17 residues. The V segment lost 3 bases and the J segment 5 bases; nucleotides outside the gene matches: 16. CDR3 bases: TGCAGTGCTAGGGGCCCCCTGGACCGGGCGGGGGGGGAGACCCAGTACTTC. Protein product: CSARGPLDRAGGETQYF.

CDR3 nucleotide sequence: TGTGCCTGGAGTTTCCGGGACAGGGGATTCAATCAGCCCCAGCATTTT. Protein sequence: CAWSFRDRGFNQPQHF. The chain is built from TRBV30 and TRBJ1-5; TRBD1 matches at 10 bases. The ends lost 2 bases at V and 3 bases at J; junction bases unmatched: 7. The CDR3 is 16 residues long. The germline CDR1 and CDR2 sequences are GTSNPN and SVGIG (reference sequence).

This rearrangement joins TRBV12-3 or TRBV12-4 to TRBJ2-1, with D possibly being TRBD2 (6 bases). This CDR3 has 15 amino acids. Trimming took off 1 base at V and 3 bases at J, with 10 bases between the two ends. CDR3 loop: CASSLGGGIYNEQFF. The CDR3 DNA sequence: TGTGCCAGCAGTTTAGGTGGAGGGATCTACAATGAGCAGTTCTTC.

This chain joins TRBV6-5 and TRBJ1-5; D is unclear. This CDR3 spans 13 amino acids. V was trimmed by 0 bases and J by 5 bases, leaving 5 bases between them. The germline CDR1 and CDR2 sequences are MNHEY and SVGAGI. In DNA form, the CDR3 reads TGTGCCAGCAGTTACTCAAGGGATCAGCCCCAGCATTTT. It translates to CASSYSRDQPQHF.

This chain uses TRBV4-1 with TRBJ1-4, with D hard to call. Germline loops: CDR1 MGHRA, CDR2 YSYEKL. The CDR3 has 17 residues. V lost 1 base and J lost 0, with 12 bases in between. CDR3 in amino acids: CASSQAEDRATNEKLFF. The DNA of the CDR3 is TGCGCCAGCAGCCAAGCCGAGGACCGTGCAACTAATGAAAAACTGTTTTTT.

This rearrangement joins TRBV6-5 to TRBJ1-2; D might be TRBD1 (5 bases). Trimming removed 2 bases at V and 6 bases at J, with 13 bases between. Germline V lookup: CDR1 MNHEY, CDR2 SVGAGI. The CDR3 spans 14 residues. This CDR3 is CASSYVGTVDGYTF. The CDR3 DNA reads as TGTGCCAGCAGTTACGTAGGGACGGTAGATGGCTACACCTTC.

This clonotype showed up just a few times. This chain joins TRBV7-7 and TRBJ2-5; D is unclear. V was cut by 5 bases and J by 1 base, with 14 bases left in between. The CDR3 sequence is 15 residues long. Germline CDR1 is SSHAT and CDR2 is FNYEAQ (reference sequence). The CDR3 DNA reads as TGTGCCAGCAGCACCGGCAGGAGCGTCCAAGAGACCCAGTACTTC. Translating it yields CASSTGRSVQETQYF.